This is a list of T cell receptor beta chains from one sample in a study of graft-versus-host responses after intestinal transplantation. Sequencing used immunoSEQ multiplex PCR; TCRdb keeps in-frame clones, though not all of them. The sample consists of 40,000 to 60,000 clones, about four fifths of them appearing once. Their specific antigens are unknown. The sample here was unstimulated CD4+ T cells sorted from spleen or lymph node cells, taken before transplant. The source is a human donor who was the organ donor for an intestinal transplant. Both conserved end residues are part of each CDR3. The order of the fields is clone size, V gene, CDR3 length, J gene, D gene, CDR3 DNA, CDR3 protein. The D gene is left open where the match is weak. Some rows mark clone size as missing; the rest say once, few, many or name a class of expanded clone.

>few|TRBV6-5|11|TRBJ2-1|.
TGTGCCAGCCGTCGGAACAATGAGCAGTTCTTC
CASRRNNEQFF
>.|TRBV5-1|11|TRBJ1-1|TRBD1
TGCGCCAGCAGCCGGGACAGTGAAGCTTTCTTT
CASSRDSEAFF
>.|TRBV7-9|16|TRBJ2-1|.
TGTGCCAGCAGCTCCGCGACCGCTGATAGTTACAATGAGCAGTTCTTC
CASSSATADSYNEQFF
>.|TRBV5-1|16|TRBJ2-7|.
TGCGCCAGCAGCGCGGCCCCAGGGCACCGGCTCTACGAGCAGTACTTC
CASSAAPGHRLYEQYF
>.|TRBV6-1|11|TRBJ2-7|.
TGTGCCAGCGGCAGTTCCTACGAGCAGTACTTC
CASGSSYEQYF
>few|TRBV7-2|12|TRBJ2-4|.
TGTGCCCAAACTAGACTGGGAAACATTCAGTACTTC
CAQTRLGNIQYF
>.|TRBV5-4|13|TRBJ2-3|.
TGTGCCAGCAGCTCTTCTTTCACAGATACGCAGTATTTT
CASSSSFTDTQYF
>.|TRBV5-1|14|TRBJ1-1|.
TGCGCCAGCAGCGGTACGGGGGCAAACACTGAAGCTTTCTTT
CASSGTGANTEAFF
>few|TRBV5-8|15|TRBJ1-1|TRBD1
TGTGCCAGCAGCTTGGGGGACAGGGCGAACACTGAAGCTTTCTTT
CASSLGDRANTEAFF
>.|TRBV29-1|14|TRBJ2-7|.
TGCAGCGTTGGGGACAGGGAATTAGCGGGAGGCGGGCACTTC
CSVGDRELAGGGHF
>.|TRBV5-1|17|TRBJ1-3|.
TGCGCCAGCAGCGATCGTCCCCGAACCTTCTCTGGAAACACCATATATTTT
CASSDRPRTFSGNTIYF
>.|TRBV10-1|13|TRBJ2-2|.
TGCGCCAGCAGAAACCAGGGCACCGGGGAGCTGTTTTTT
CASRNQGTGELFF
>.|TRBV6-1|13|TRBJ1-6|.
TGTGCCAGCAGTCAACTCGCGGGGTCACCCCTCCACTTT
CASSQLAGSPLHF
>.|TRBV6-5|15|TRBJ1-1|.
TGTGCCAGCAGTTACTCGGGGACACTTAAGGTTGAAGCTTTCTTT
CASSYSGTLKVEAFF
>.|TRBV7-9|12|TRBJ1-1|TRBD1
TGTGCCAGCAGCTTAGGGGACAGGGAAGCTTTCTTT
CASSLGDREAFF
>.|TRBV11-2|15|TRBJ2-3|.
TGTGCCAGCAGCTCAAGAACTTTTAAGGCAGATACGCAGTATTTT
CASSSRTFKADTQYF
>.|TRBV7-9|12|TRBJ2-4|.
TGTGCCAGCACCCTCTCCCAGGACATTCAGTACTTC
CASTLSQDIQYF
>once|TRBV7-2|12|TRBJ1-2|.
TGTGCCAGCAGAGGATCTAACTATGGCTACACCTTC
CASRGSNYGYTF
>.|TRBV12-5|15|TRBJ1-2|.
TGTGCTAGTGGTTTGGCCCCAACTAGGCGGCTTGGCTACACCTTC
CASGLAPTRRLGYTF
>.|TRBV19|15|TRBJ2-2|TRBD1
TGTGCCAGTAGTAAAGTGACAGGGGGTTACGGGGAGCTGTTTTTT
CASSKVTGGYGELFF
>.|TRBV5-1|14|TRBJ2-5|.
TGCGCCAGCAGCTTACGTGGTTCCGGGGAGACCCAGTACTTC
CASSLRGSGETQYF
>.|TRBV7-2|12|TRBJ1-4|TRBD1
TGTGCCAGCAGCTACAGGGGTGAAAAACTGTTTTTT
CASSYRGEKLFF
>few|TRBV4-3|15|TRBJ1-3|TRBD1
TGCGCCAGCAGCCAAGCGGACAGGGTTGGAAACACCATATATTTT
CASSQADRVGNTIYF
>.|TRBV23-1|16|TRBJ1-3|.
TGCGCCAGCAGTCAACCGGACTCTCGAGAGGGAAACACCATATATTTT
CASSQPDSREGNTIYF
>.|TRBV5-1|14|TRBJ2-5|.
TGCGCCAGCAGCTTGACAGGGCTTGGGGAGACCCAGTACTTC
CASSLTGLGETQYF
>once|TRBV29-1|14|TRBJ1-2|TRBD1
TGCAGCGCTAGGACAGGCTCTGGGAACTATGGCTACACCTTC
CSARTGSGNYGYTF
>.|TRBV6-1|15|TRBJ2-3|TRBD2
TGTGCCAGCAGTACTATTAGCGGGGGGGCAGATACGCAGTATTTT
CASSTISGGADTQYF
>.|TRBV20-1|11|TRBJ2-7|.
TGCAGTGCGCATTTGGGTAAGGAGCAGTACTTC
CSAHLGKEQYF
>.|TRBV19|15|TRBJ2-1|TRBD1
TGTGCCAGTAGTGGGGACAGGAGCTCCTACAATGAGCAGTTCTTC
CASSGDRSSYNEQFF
>.|TRBV5-1|12|TRBJ2-3|.
TGCGCCAGCAGGGAGAGCACAGATACGCAGTATTTT
CASRESTDTQYF
>.|TRBV7-9|15|TRBJ2-5|TRBD1
TGTGCCAGCAGCCAGGGACAGCGAGAGCAAGAGACCCAGTACTTC
CASSQGQREQETQYF
>.|TRBV11-2|16|TRBJ1-1|.
TGTGCCAGCAGCTTAGATTTCCAATGGACGAACACTGAAGCTTTCTTT
CASSLDFQWTNTEAFF
>.|TRBV30|12|TRBJ1-1|.
TGTGCCTGGAGTGTACGAGGAACTGAAGCTTTCTTT
CAWSVRGTEAFF
>.|TRBV12-5|12|TRBJ1-1|TRBD1
TGTGCTAGTGGTTTGGTAGGACAGGGAAAAAGCTTT
CASGLVGQGKSF
>.|TRBV5-6|19|TRBJ1-6|.
TGTGCCAGCAGCTTGCAAGACGAACTTGGCGGGAGAGTTAATTCACCCCTCCACTTT
CASSLQDELGGRVNSPLHF
>.|TRBV6-1|17|TRBJ1-5|.
TGTGCCAGCAGTGAAGCAAGAAGGCCGTATAGCAATCAGCCCCAGCATTTT
CASSEARRPYSNQPQHF
>.|TRBV30|12|TRBJ1-1|.
TGTGCCTGGGCCCTACCCCCCTTGGTAGCTTTCTTT
CAWALPPLVAFF
>once|TRBV7-2|14|TRBJ2-7|.
TGTGCCAGCAGCTTAGCGGGGGGGCCCTACGAGCAGTACTTC
CASSLAGGPYEQYF
>.|TRBV7-2|14|TRBJ2-7|TRBD1
TGTGCCAGCAGCTTAACTGGACAGGGGGACGAGCAGTACTTC
CASSLTGQGDEQYF
>.|TRBV11-2|13|TRBJ1-5|.
TGTGCCAGCAGCTTATGGTGGGATCAGCCCCAGCATTTT
CASSLWWDQPQHF
>.|TRBV19|14|TRBJ1-2|.
TGTGCCAGTACCCTCTCGGGGGAGGGAGATGGCTACACCTTC
CASTLSGEGDGYTF
>few|TRBV5-6|14|TRBJ2-7|TRBD1
TGTGCCAGCACCCCCGGGGACAGGGCCTACGAGCAGTACTTC
CASTPGDRAYEQYF
>once|TRBV2|12|TRBJ1-2|TRBD1
TGTGCCAGCAGAGAACAGGGGGATGGCTACACCTTC
CASREQGDGYTF
>.|TRBV7-8|14|TRBJ1-5|TRBD1
TGTGCCAGCAGCTTAAGGGGGCCGGGTCAGCCCCAGCATTTT
CASSLRGPGQPQHF
>.|TRBV30|13|TRBJ2-7|TRBD2
TGTGCCTGGACTAGCGGGGGGATTTACGAGCAGTACTTC
CAWTSGGIYEQYF
>.|TRBV19|17|TRBJ2-2|TRBD2
TGTGCCAGTATTTTGACTAGCGGGGGCCGGAACACCGGGGAGCTGTTTTTT
CASILTSGGRNTGELFF
>.|TRBV6-4|15|TRBJ2-1|TRBD2
TGTGCCAGCAGTGGGACTAGCGGCTCCTACAATGAGCAGTTCTTC
CASSGTSGSYNEQFF
>.|TRBV5-4|16|TRBJ1-1|.
TGTGCCAGCAGCTTGGACTTCGCACTCCAGAACACTGAAGCTTTCTTT
CASSLDFALQNTEAFF
>.|TRBV20-1|11|TRBJ2-5|.
TGCAGTGCACTAGCCGGGGAGACCCAGTACTTC
CSALAGETQYF
>.|TRBV5-1|13|TRBJ2-3|.
TGCGCCAGCCAGCCGGGCAGCACAGATACGCAGTATTTT
CASQPGSTDTQYF
>.|TRBV7-2|15|TRBJ2-4|TRBD1
TGTGCCAGCAGCTTAGGGCCGGGACAGAAAAACATTCAGTACTTC
CASSLGPGQKNIQYF